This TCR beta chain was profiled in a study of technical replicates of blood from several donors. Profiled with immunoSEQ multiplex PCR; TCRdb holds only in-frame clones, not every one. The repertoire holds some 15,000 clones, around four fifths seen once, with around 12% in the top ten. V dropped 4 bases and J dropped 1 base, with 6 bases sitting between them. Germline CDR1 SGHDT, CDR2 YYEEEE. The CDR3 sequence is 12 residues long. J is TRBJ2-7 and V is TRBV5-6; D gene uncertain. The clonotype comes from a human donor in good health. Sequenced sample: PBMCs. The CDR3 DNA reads TGTGCCAGCAGCATGTATTCCTACGAGCAGTACTTC. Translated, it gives CASSMYSYEQYF.